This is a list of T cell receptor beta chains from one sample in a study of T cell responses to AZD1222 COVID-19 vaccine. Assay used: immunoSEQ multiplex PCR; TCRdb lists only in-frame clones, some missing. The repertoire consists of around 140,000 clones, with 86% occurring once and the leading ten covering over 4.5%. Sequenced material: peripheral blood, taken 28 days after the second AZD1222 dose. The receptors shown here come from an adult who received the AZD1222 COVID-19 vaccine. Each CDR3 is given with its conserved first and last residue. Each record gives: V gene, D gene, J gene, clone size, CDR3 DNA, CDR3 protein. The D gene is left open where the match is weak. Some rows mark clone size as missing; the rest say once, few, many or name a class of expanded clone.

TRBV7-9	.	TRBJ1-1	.	TGTGCCAGCAGCTTAGTGGGGAGTACGAACACTGAAGCTTTCTTT	CASSLVGSTNTEAFF
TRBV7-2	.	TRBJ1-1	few	TGTGCCAGCAGCTTAATGGGACACCAATTGAACACTGAAGCTTTCTTT	CASSLMGHQLNTEAFF
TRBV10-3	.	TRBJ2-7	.	TGTGCCATCTGTGAGTCGACTCGGGTGAACTCCTACGAGCAGTACTTC	CAICESTRVNSYEQYF
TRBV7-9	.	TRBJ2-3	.	TGTGCCAGCAGCGTCAGGGGAGCCACAGATACGCAGTATTTT	CASSVRGATDTQYF
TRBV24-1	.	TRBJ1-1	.	TGTGCCACCAGTGATTTGGGCCGCCCAGAAGCTTTCTTT	CATSDLGRPEAFF
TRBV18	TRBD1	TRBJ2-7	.	TGTGCCAGCCAGAGACAGGGCACCTACGAGCAGTACTTC	CASQRQGTYEQYF
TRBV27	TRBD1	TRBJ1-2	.	TGTGCCAGCAGTCCCGGGACAGGGGATGGCTACACCTTC	CASSPGTGDGYTF
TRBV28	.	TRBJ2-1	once	TGTGCCAGCAGTTTAGGCTTCTACAATGAGCAGTTCTTC	CASSLGFYNEQFF
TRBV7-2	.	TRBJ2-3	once	TGTGCCAGCAGGCCACCGGGACTCAGCACAGATACGCAGTATTTT	CASRPPGLSTDTQYF
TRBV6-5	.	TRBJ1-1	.	TGTGCCAGCACCGAAGGTGGGGTTTTCACTGAAGCTTTCTTT	CASTEGGVFTEAFF